The 7 T cell receptor beta chains given below trace back to one sample, sequenced in a study of response to subunit inactivated influenza vaccine. One entry per CDR3 protein results from TCRdb running MiXCR on the RT-PCR reads. The sample yields hundreds of thousands of distinct CDR3 sequences, 14% seen once. The source material was PBMCs from blood, sampled roughly 2 weeks before vaccination. Source of these receptors: a man aged 50 to 60 who received an inactivated influenza vaccine.

This rearrangement joins TRBV28 to TRBJ2-7; a weak D match, TRBD1 (6 bases). This CDR3 has 10 residues. Germline CDR1 reads MDHEN; CDR2 reads SYDVKM. Trimming left V 7 bases short and J 6 bases short, with 7 bases between. Written as DNA, the CDR3 is TGTGCCAGCAAAGGGGGCGAGCAGTACTTC. Its protein is CASKGGEQYF.

The gene calls are TRBV20-1 and TRBJ2-4; tentatively, D is TRBD1 or TRBD2 (6 bases each). Trimming cost V 8 bases and J 0 bases, with 11 bases left between them. The length of the CDR3 is 13 residues. Germline V gene sequence: CDR1 DFQATT, CDR2 SNEGSKA (reference sequence). The CDR3 nucleotides are TGCAGTAGGGGGGATATAGCCAAAAACATTCAGTACTTC. It codes for CSRGDIAKNIQYF.

V usage is TRBV28 and J usage is TRBJ2-3, with 12 nucleotides matching TRBD2. Losses at the gene ends were 5 bases for V and 2 bases for J; bases not matched to a gene: 5. The CDR3 has 16 amino acids. CDR1 MDHEN and CDR2 SYDVKM come from the germline V gene. This CDR3 is CASSETSGRHTDTQYF. CDR3 coding DNA: TGTGCCAGCAGTGAAACTAGCGGGAGGCACACAGATACGCAGTATTTT.

About this clonotype itself: Just one base apart from a much larger clone, this may be a read error. The chain employs TRBV12-3 or TRBV12-4 and TRBJ1-3; 7 nucleotides match TRBD1. There are 14 residues in the CDR3. CDR3 protein: CASRQTGEGNTMYF. CDR3 bases: TGTGCCAGCAGACAAACAGGGGAGGGAAACACCATGTATTTT.

The CDR3 reads CASSGARYGGSYNEQFF. CDR3 DNA: TGTGCCAGCAGCGGCGCCCGTTATGGGGGGTCCTACAATGAGCAGTTCTTC. The V and J genes are TRBV5-5 and TRBJ2-1; tentatively, D is TRBD2 (6 bases). The CDR3 covers 17 residues. Germline CDR1 SGHKS, CDR2 YYEKEE (reference sequence). The V and J ends lost 4 bases and 1 base respectively, with 18 bases between them.

This clonotype occurred a few times. This chain uses TRBV24-1 with TRBJ2-3; possible D gene TRBD1, 6 bases. The CDR3 loop spans 16 amino acids. The V gene lost 3 bases and the J gene lost 3 bases, with 15 bases spanning the gap. Per germline, CDR1 KGHDR and CDR2 SFDVKD. The CDR3 nucleotides read TGTGCCACCAGTGATAACCAGGTCAGGGGTACAGATACGCAGTATTTT. Amino acids: CATSDNQVRGTDTQYF.

The genes are TRBV25-1 and TRBJ2-2; TRBD1 matches 8 bases. Germline V gives CDR1 MGHDK, CDR2 SYGVNS. Trimming removed 3 bases from V and 3 bases from J; junction bases left unmatched: 6. The CDR3 consists of 16 residues. In nucleotides, the CDR3 is TGTGCCAGCAGTGATGAGGGCAGGGGGCACACCGGGGAGCTGTTTTTT. Translated, it gives CASSDEGRGHTGELFF.